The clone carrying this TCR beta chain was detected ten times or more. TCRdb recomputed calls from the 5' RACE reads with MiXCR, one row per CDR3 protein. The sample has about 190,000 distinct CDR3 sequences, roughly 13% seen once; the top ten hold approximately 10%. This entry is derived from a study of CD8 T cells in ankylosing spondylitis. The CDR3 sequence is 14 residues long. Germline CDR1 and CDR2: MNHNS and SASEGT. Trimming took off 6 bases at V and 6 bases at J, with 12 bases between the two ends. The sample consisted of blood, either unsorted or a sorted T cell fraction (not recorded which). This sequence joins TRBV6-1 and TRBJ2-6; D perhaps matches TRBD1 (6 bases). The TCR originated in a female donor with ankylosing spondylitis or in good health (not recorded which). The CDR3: CASRSWDMANVLTF. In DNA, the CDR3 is TGTGCCAGCAGGAGCTGGGACATGGCCAACGTCCTGACTTTC.